These 21 T cell receptor beta chains were all obtained from the same sample, sequenced in a study of T cells after yellow fever vaccination. TCRdb used MiXCR to reprocess the 5' RACE reads, holding one entry per CDR3 protein. This table holds roughly 79,000 distinct CDR3 sequences, around 7.8% found once. Sequences were derived from CD8+ T cells sorted from PBMCs, sampled more than 8 days after the first yellow fever vaccination. Receptors originate from a man between 18 and 35 years old who received the YFV17D yellow fever vaccine.

The table lists this clonotype with many counts. V usage is TRBV9 and J usage is TRBJ2-3; D is undetermined. CDR1 SGDLS and CDR2 YYNGEE come from the germline V gene. Trimming removed 3 bases at V and 6 bases at J, with 8 bases between. This CDR3 comprises 12 residues. CDR3 DNA: TGTGCCAGCAGCGGTGGAATGGATACGCAGTATTTT. Residues: CASSGGMDTQYF.

This clonotype was observed many times. The chain uses TRBV4-1 and TRBJ2-7; 10 bases line up with TRBD2. With 2 bases clipped from V and 4 bases from J, the junction kept 2 bases outside the gene matches. The CDR3 sequence is 14 residues long. CDR1 MGHRA and CDR2 YSYEKL come from the germline V gene. The CDR3: CASSQPGLAYEQYF. As DNA, the CDR3 is TGCGCCAGCAGCCAACCGGGACTAGCGTACGAGCAGTACTTC.

This clonotype was observed at least ten times. The chain couples TRBV11-3 to TRBJ1-1; tentatively, D is TRBD1 (5 bases). CDR1 and CDR2 from the germline V gene are SGHNT and YENEEA. Trimming removed 11 bases at V and 0 bases at J, with 13 bases between. This CDR3 region has 13 residues. The CDR3 DNA follows: TGTGCCCGCAATGGGGGGATGAACACTGAAGCTTTCTTT. This translates into CARNGGMNTEAFF.

This clonotype was recorded a few times. V and J are TRBV6-2 or TRBV6-3 and TRBJ1-2, with TRBD1 as a possible D gene (5 bases). Germline V gene sequence: CDR1 MNHEY, CDR2 SVGEGT. This CDR3 comprises 12 residues. Trimming shortened V by 9 bases and J by 4 bases, and 12 bases separated the two germline ends. The CDR3 sequence is CARSDSFYGYTF. CDR3 DNA sequence: TGTGCCAGATCCGACAGCTTCTATGGCTACACCTTC.

This clonotype was counted many times. The genes are TRBV6-5 and TRBJ1-5; tentatively, D is TRBD1 (6 bases). CDR1 MNHEY and CDR2 SVGAGI come from the germline V gene. The length of the CDR3 is 14 residues. V was pared by 6 bases and J by 6 bases, with 15 bases between. The DNA of the CDR3 is TGTGCCAGCAGCCCCTCGGACAGTCCTCAGCCCCAGCATTTT. Its translation: CASSPSDSPQPQHF.

This clonotype appeared many times. The CDR3 spells CATSGLGPYQPQHF. The CDR3 DNA sequence: TGTGCCACCAGCGGCCTGGGACCTTATCAGCCCCAGCATTTT. This chain connects TRBV15 to TRBJ1-5; TRBD1 might be the D (5 bases). In germline, CDR1 is LNHNV, CDR2 YYDKDF (reference sequence). The CDR3 has 14 residues. Trimming removed 5 bases at V and 5 bases at J, with 13 bases between.

This clonotype came up many times. The chain joins TRBV19 to TRBJ2-3; tentatively, D is TRBD2 (5 bases). This CDR3 spans 13 amino acids. V lost 10 bases, J lost 6 bases, and 17 bases lay in between. CDR1 LNHDA and CDR2 SQIVND come from the germline V gene (reference sequence). The chain's CDR3 is CATRIGAADTQYF. The CDR3 DNA sequence: TGTGCCACCCGAATCGGAGCGGCGGATACGCAGTATTTT.

This clonotype was found many times. The V and J genes are TRBV5-6 and TRBJ2-7, with 8 bases fitting TRBD1. CDR3 length equals 14 residues. Germline V CDR1 and CDR2: SGHDT, YYEEEE. Trimming at V came to 2 bases and at J to 3 bases, leaving 4 bases not matched to a gene. CDR3 protein: CASSLGQGVYEQYV. The CDR3 bases are TGTGCCAGCAGCTTAGGACAGGGAGTCTACGAGCAGTACGTC.

This clonotype has more than one count but fewer than ten. The chain carries TRBV19 and TRBJ2-7; the D call may be TRBD1 or TRBD2 (5 bases each). The V gene's germline CDR1 is LNHDA and CDR2 SQIVND (reference sequence). The CDR3 totals 12 residues. The chain's CDR3 is CASGPASYEQYF. CDR3 nucleotide sequence: TGTGCTTCGGGACCGGCCTCCTACGAGCAGTACTTC.

This clonotype was recorded at least ten times. The genes are TRBV10-3 and TRBJ1-1; no clear D gene. The CDR3 runs to 17 residues. V lost 4 bases to trimming and J lost 1 base, with 19 bases between them. Germline V gene data show CDR1 as ENHRY and CDR2 as SYGVKD. The DNA for the CDR3 is TGTGCCATCAGTGGAGAGGTCCAAACCGCCCCGAACACTGAAGCTTTCTTT. It specifies CAISGEVQTAPNTEAFF.

At least ten counts were recorded for this clonotype. The J gene is TRBJ2-7, the V gene TRBV14; D remains ambiguous. The CDR3 is 14 amino acids. V was pared by 0 bases and J by 2 bases, with 8 bases between. CDR1 is SGHDN, CDR2 FVKESK, per germline. The CDR3 nucleotides read TGTGCCAGCAGCCAAGATTCAGTGACCTACGAGCAGTACTTC. It yields the protein CASSQDSVTYEQYF.

This clonotype occurred many times. The gene calls are TRBV6-1 and TRBJ2-7, with D perhaps matching TRBD1 or TRBD2 (5 bases each). Trimming removed 5 bases from V and 1 base from J, with 12 bases in between. The CDR3 sequence is 14 residues long. Germline CDR1 is MNHNS and CDR2 is SASEGT. The CDR3 DNA sequence: TGTGCCAGCAGTATGGGGGTGGGGTCCTACGAGCAGTACTTC. This codes for CASSMGVGSYEQYF.

In its sample, this clonotype was seen many times. The rearrangement links TRBV11-2 to TRBJ2-1; TRBD1 aligns across 7 bases. V was pared by 10 bases and J by 6 bases, with 12 bases of the junction left unmatched. The CDR3 is 14 residues long. Germline values: CDR1 SGHAT, CDR2 FQNNGV. The CDR3 loop is CATRGLGGRNEQFF. CDR3 sequence (DNA): TGTGCCACCCGTGGGCTAGGGGGCCGCAATGAGCAGTTCTTC.

At least ten counts were recorded for this clonotype. The J gene is TRBJ2-7, the V gene TRBV10-3; maybe TRBD1 (5 bases). Trimming stripped 3 bases from V and 3 bases from J, with 12 bases between. The CDR3 runs to 14 residues. Germline V gene lookup returns CDR1 ENHRY and CDR2 SYGVKD. DNA for the CDR3: TGTGCCATCAGTGAACCCGGGCAGGGCTACGAGCAGTACTTC. This codes for CAISEPGQGYEQYF.

This clonotype was recorded at least ten times. V and J are TRBV6-5 and TRBJ2-5, with D uncertain. There are 15 residues in the CDR3. V was cut by 5 bases and J by 3 bases, with 16 bases left in between. CDR1 and CDR2 (germline): MNHEY, SVGAGI. The CDR3 region has the DNA TGTGCCAGCAGTCTACATCGGCTAAGGGAAGAGACCCAGTACTTC. Protein sequence: CASSLHRLREETQYF.

With respect to this clonotype: Possible read error: a much larger clone is one base away. The V gene is TRBV5-4, the J gene TRBJ2-2; no definite D call. CDR3 length: 14 amino acids. Deletions cut 0 bases from V and 4 bases from J, with 7 bases between. The V gene's germline CDR1 is SGHNT and CDR2 YYREEE (reference sequence). CDR3 in DNA: TGTGCCAGCAGCTTGGAGGTGGCCACCGGGGAGCTGTTTTTT. Translated: CASSLEVATGELFF. Drawing the rest from reference TRBV5-4 and TRBJ2-2, the complete variable domain is ETGVTQSPTHLIKTRGQQVTLRCSSQSGHNTVSWYQQALGQGPQFIFQYYREEENGRGNFPPRFSGLQFPNYSSELNVNALELDDSALYLCASSLEVATGELFFGEGSRLTVL.

In this sample, this clonotype turned up many times. In DNA form, the CDR3 reads TGTGCCAGCAGCGTCTCAGGGGGATTTGGGTACGAGCAGTACTTC. Its protein product is CASSVSGGFGYEQYF. The chain employs TRBV9 and TRBJ2-7, with 7 bases lining up with TRBD1. This CDR3 has 15 residues. V shed 2 bases, J shed 4 bases, and the junction held 9 bases outside the gene matches. The germline gives CDR1 SGDLS, CDR2 YYNGEE.

This clonotype was observed at least ten times. CDR3 protein: CASSLGLFGTEAFF. DNA for the CDR3: TGTGCCAGCAGTTTAGGACTATTTGGCACTGAAGCTTTCTTT. The J gene is TRBJ1-1, the V gene TRBV27, with no clear D. The V gene's germline CDR1 is MNHEY and CDR2 SMNVEV (reference sequence). Trimming pared 2 bases from V and 4 bases from J, leaving 11 bases between. The CDR3 spans 14 residues.

Notes on this clonotype: With a much larger clone just one base away, this may be a read error. The chain recombines TRBV19 with TRBJ2-7, with D hard to call. Per germline, CDR1 LNHDA and CDR2 SQIVND (reference sequence). This CDR3 has 14 residues. V gave up 5 bases and J gave up 1 base, with 12 bases separating them. The CDR3 DNA follows: TGTGCCAGTAGTCGCTCTTCTGGGTCCTACGAGCAGTACGTC. Amino acids: CASSRSSGSYEQYV.

In its sample, this clonotype was seen many times. The chain carries TRBV6-2 or TRBV6-3 and TRBJ2-7, with D possibly being TRBD1 (5 bases). The CDR3 is made up of 13 amino acids. Looked up from germline, CDR1 is MNHEY and CDR2 is SVGEGT. The V end was cut by 2 bases, the J end by 5 bases, with 10 bases between. CDR3: CASSYGAWNEQYF. CDR3 coding DNA: TGTGCCAGCAGTTACGGGGCGTGGAACGAGCAGTACTTC.

The V gene is TRBV12-5, the J gene TRBJ1-4; no definite D call. The germline V and J ends were trimmed by 0 bases and 8 bases, with 13 bases remaining between them. The germline V gene has CDR1 LGHNT and CDR2 FRNRAP. The CDR3 totals 15 residues. CDR3 residues: CASGLVLGEAEKLFF. For the CDR3, the DNA is TGTGCTAGTGGTTTGGTACTGGGAGAGGCGGAAAAACTGTTTTTT.